This record covers a single TCR beta chain. Its specificity is not known. The germline gives CDR1 LNHDA, CDR2 SQIVND (reference sequence). The CDR3 has 13 residues. Trimming cost V 5 bases and J 10 bases, with 18 bases left between them. TCRdb reanalysed the reads using MiXCR and keeps one entry per CDR3 protein. The sample lists 110,000 or so distinct CDR3 sequences; about 33% were seen once. The data were taken from a study of T cell repertoires in cytomegalovirus infection. This TCR came from a human donor in good health (CMV status not recorded). Some clones in this sample may be carry-over from other donors' samples. The chain uses TRBV19 and TRBJ2-7; weak D call: TRBD1 (6 bases). The sample consisted of CD8+ T cells from cultured PBMCs, taken from culture after CMV antigen stimulation. CDR3 sequence (DNA): TGTGCCAGTAGTGAATCGACAGGTCTGGAACAGTACTTC. It is translated as CASSESTGLEQYF. Variable domain in full (rest from reference TRBV19 and TRBJ2-7): DGGITQSPKYLFRKEGQNVTLSCEQNLNHDAMYWYRQDPGQGLRLIYYSQIVNDFQKGDIAEGYSVSREKKESFPLTVTSAQKNPTAFYLCASSESTGLEQYFGPGTRLTVT.